This record covers a single T cell receptor beta chain. Its antigen remains unidentified. A much larger clone differs from this one at a single base, so this may be a read error. Ophthalmopathy donors were characterized by moderate-to-severe activity, CAS of at least 3, NOSPECS of at least 4, and duration under 3 months. This entry comes from a study of Graves' ophthalmopathy and Graves' hyperthyroidism. Study-wide results and caveats: Detection in blood was also observed for most expanded thyroid clonotypes above 0.001 frequency.

Scientists amplified the TCR beta CDR3 regions from RNA transcripts. First-round RT-PCR used HTBI primers; second-round multiplex PCR followed. TCRdb redid the calling of the multiplex PCR reads with MiXCR, one entry per CDR3 protein. The table shows fewer than 350,000 distinct CDR3 sequences, with 15% to 20% occurring only once. The CDR3 has 16 amino acids. Germline V lookup: CDR1 SGHDT, CDR2 YYEEEE. The sequenced sample consisted of peripheral blood. The chain carries TRBV5-6 and TRBJ1-2; the match to TRBD1 covers 9 bases. The clonotype was recovered from an adult man with Graves' ophthalmopathy. Here the CDR3 DNA reads TGTGCCATCAGCTCCTCCCGGACAGGGGTCATCTATGGCTACACCTTC. Its protein is CAISSSRTGVIYGYTF.